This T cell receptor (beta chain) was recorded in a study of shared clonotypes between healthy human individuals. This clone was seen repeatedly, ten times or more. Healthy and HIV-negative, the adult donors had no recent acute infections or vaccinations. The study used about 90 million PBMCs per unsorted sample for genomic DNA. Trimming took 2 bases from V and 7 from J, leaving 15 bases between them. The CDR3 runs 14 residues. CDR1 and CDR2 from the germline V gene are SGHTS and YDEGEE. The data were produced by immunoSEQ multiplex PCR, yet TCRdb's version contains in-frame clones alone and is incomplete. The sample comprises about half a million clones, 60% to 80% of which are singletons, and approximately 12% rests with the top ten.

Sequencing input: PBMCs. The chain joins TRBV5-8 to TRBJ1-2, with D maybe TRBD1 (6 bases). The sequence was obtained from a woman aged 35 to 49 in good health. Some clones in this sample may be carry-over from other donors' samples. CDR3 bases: TGTGCCAGCAGCTTCCGGGGGCGCGCCGGTGGCTACACCTTC. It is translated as CASSFRGRAGGYTF. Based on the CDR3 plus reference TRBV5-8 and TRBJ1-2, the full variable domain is EAGVTQSPTHLIKTRGQQATLRCSPISGHTSVYWYQQALGLGLQFLLWYDEGEERNRGNFPPRFSGRQFPNYSSELNVNALELEDSALYLCASSFRGRAGGYTFGSGTRLTVV.